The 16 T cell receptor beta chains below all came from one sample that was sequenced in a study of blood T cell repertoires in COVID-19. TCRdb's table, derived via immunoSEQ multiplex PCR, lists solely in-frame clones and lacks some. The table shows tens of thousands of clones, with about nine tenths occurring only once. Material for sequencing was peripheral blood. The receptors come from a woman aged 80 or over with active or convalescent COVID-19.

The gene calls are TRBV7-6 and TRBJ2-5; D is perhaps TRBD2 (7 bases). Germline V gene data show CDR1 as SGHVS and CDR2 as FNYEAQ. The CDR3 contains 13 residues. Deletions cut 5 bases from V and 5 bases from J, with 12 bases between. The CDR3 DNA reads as TGTGCCAGCAGCCGGGGGGCGAGGGAGACCCAGTACTTC. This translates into CASSRGARETQYF.

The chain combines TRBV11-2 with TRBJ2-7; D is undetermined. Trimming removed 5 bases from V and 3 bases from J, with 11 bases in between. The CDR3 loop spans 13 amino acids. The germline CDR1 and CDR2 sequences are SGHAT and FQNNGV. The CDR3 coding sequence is TGTGCCAGCAGCCTCACAGTAAACTACGAGCAGTACTTC. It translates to CASSLTVNYEQYF.

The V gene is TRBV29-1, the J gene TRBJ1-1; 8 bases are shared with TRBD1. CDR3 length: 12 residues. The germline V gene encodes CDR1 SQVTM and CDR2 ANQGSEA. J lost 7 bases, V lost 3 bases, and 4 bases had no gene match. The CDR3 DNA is TGCAGCGTTGAGCGAGGACAGGGTGAAGCTTTCTTT. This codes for CSVERGQGEAFF. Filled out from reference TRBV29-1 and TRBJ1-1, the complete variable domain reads SAVISQKPSRDICQRGTSLTIQCQVDSQVTMMFWYRQQPGQSLTLIATANQGSEATYESGFVIDKFPISRPNLTFSTLTVSNMSPEDSSIYLCSVERGQGEAFFGQGTRLTVV.

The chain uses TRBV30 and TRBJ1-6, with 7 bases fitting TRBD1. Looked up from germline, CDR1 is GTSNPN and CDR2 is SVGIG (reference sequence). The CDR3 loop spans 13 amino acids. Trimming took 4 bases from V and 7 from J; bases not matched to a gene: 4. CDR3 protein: CAWTGTANSPLHF. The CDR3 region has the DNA TGTGCCTGGACCGGGACAGCGAATTCACCCCTCCACTTT.

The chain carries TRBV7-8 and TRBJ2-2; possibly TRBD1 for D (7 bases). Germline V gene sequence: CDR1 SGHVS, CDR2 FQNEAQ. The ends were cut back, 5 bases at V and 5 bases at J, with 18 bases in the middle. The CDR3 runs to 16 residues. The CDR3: CASSAFRGVRTGELFF. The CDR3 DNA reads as TGTGCCAGCAGCGCGTTCAGGGGGGTGAGGACCGGGGAGCTGTTTTTT.

CDR3 DNA sequence: TGCGCCAGTCAAAGACCGACTAGCGGGAGATTAAATGAGCAGTTCTTC. Protein sequence: CASQRPTSGRLNEQFF. The genes are TRBV10-2 and TRBJ2-1; 12 bases are shared with TRBD2. The ends lost 9 bases at V and 7 bases at J; junction bases unmatched: 13. CDR1 and CDR2 from the germline V gene are WSHSY and SAAADI. CDR3 size: 16 residues.

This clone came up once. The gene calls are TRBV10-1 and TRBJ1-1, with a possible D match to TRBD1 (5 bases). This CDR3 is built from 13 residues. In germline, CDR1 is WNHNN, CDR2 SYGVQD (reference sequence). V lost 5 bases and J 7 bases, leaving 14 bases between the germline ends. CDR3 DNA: TGCGCCAGCAGTCTACAGGTTTGGAGTGAAGCTTTCTTT. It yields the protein CASSLQVWSEAFF.

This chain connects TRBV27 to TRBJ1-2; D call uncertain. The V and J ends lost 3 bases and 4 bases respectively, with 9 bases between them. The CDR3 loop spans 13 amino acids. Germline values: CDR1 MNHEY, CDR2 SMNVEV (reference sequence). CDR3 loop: CASSFDGLYGYTF. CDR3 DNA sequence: TGTGCCAGCAGTTTCGATGGCCTCTATGGCTACACCTTC.

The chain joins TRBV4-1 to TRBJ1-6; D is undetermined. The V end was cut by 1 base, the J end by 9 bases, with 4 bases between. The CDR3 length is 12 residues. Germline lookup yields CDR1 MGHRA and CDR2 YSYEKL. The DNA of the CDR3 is TGCGCCAGCAGCCAAGGAGGTTCACCCCTCCACTTT. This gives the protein CASSQGGSPLHF.

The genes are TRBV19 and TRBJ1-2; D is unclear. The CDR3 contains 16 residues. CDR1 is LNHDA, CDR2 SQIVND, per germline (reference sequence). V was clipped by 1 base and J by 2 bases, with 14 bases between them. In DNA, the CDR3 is TGTGCCAGTAGTATAGGCGGCCTTCGGGGAAACTATGGCTACACCTTC. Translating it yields CASSIGGLRGNYGYTF.

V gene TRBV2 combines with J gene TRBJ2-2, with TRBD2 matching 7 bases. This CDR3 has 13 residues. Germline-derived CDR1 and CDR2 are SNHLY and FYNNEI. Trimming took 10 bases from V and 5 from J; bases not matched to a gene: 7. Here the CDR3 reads CATNRGVTGELFF. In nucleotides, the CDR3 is TGTGCCACTAACCGGGGGGTAACCGGGGAGCTGTTTTTT.

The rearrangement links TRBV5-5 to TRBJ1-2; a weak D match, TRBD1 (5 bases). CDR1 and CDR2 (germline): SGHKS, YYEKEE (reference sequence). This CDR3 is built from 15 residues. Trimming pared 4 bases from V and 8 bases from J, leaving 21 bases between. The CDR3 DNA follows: TGTGCCAGCAGCAAAGCAGGGCTCGATTATGAAGGCTACACCTTC. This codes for CASSKAGLDYEGYTF.

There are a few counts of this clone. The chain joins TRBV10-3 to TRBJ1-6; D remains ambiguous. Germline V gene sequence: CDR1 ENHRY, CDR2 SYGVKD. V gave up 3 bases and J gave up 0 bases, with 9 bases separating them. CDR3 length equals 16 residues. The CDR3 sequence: CAISDLIGSYNSPLHF. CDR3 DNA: TGTGCCATCAGTGATCTGATCGGCTCCTATAATTCACCCCTCCACTTT.

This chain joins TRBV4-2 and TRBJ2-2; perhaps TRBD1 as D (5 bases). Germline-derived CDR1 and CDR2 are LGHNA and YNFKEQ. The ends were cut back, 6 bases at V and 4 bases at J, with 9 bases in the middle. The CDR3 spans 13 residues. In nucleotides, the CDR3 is TGTGCCAGCAGAAATAGGGGCACCGGGGAGCTGTTTTTT. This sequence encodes CASRNRGTGELFF.

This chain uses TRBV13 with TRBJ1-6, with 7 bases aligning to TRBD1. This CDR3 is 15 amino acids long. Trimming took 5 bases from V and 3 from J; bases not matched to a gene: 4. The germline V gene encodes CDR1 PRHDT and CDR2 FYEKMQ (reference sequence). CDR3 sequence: CASSGGQSYNSPLHF. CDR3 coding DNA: TGTGCCAGCAGCGGGGGACAGAGCTATAATTCACCCCTCCACTTT.

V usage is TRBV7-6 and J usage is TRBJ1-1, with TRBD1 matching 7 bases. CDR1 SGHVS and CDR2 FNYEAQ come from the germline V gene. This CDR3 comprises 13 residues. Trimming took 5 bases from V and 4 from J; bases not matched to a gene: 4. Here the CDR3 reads CASSPPGGTEAFF. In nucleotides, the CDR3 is TGTGCCAGCAGCCCTCCAGGGGGCACTGAAGCTTTCTTT.